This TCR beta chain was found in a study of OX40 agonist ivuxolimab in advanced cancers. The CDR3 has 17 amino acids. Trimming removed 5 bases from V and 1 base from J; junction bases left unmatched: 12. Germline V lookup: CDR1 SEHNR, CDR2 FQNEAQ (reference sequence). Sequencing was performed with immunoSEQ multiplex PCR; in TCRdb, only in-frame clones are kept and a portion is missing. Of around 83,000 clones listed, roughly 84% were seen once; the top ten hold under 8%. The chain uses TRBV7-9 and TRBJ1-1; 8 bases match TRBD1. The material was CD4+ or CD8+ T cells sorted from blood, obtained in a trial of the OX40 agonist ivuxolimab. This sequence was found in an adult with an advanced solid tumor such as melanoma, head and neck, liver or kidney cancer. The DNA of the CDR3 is TGTGCCAGCAGCCTGCCACTTCGGACAGGGAGGAACACTGAAGCTTTCTTT. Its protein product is CASSLPLRTGRNTEAFF.